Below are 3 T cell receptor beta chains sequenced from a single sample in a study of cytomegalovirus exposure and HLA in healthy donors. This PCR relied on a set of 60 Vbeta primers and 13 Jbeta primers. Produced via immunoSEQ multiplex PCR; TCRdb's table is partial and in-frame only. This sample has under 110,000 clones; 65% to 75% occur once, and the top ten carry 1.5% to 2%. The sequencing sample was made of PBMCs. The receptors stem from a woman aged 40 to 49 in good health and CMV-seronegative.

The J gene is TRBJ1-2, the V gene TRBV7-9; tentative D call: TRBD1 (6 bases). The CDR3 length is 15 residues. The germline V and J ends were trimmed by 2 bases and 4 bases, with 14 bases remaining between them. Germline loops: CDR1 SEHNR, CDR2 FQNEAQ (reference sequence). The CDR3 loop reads CASSLLQGKGYGYTF. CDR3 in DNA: TGTGCCAGCAGCTTATTACAGGGAAAAGGCTATGGCTACACCTTC.

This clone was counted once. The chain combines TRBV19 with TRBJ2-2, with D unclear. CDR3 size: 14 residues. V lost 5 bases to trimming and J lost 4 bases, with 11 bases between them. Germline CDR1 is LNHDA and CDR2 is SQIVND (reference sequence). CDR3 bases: TGTGCCAGTAGTCCCCGGGTGATCACCGGGGAGCTGTTTTTT. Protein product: CASSPRVITGELFF.

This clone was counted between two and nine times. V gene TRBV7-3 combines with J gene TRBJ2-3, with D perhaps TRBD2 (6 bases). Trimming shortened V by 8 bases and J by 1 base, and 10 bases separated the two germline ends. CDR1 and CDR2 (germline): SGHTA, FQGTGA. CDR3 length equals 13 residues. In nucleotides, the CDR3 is TGTGCCAGCCGTCCGGGGGGCACAGATACGCAGTATTTT. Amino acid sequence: CASRPGGTDTQYF.